This T cell receptor beta chain was retrieved from a study of blood T cell repertoires in COVID-19. As handled by the study authors: Amplifying reference gene primers gave estimates of nucleated cell counts. Profiling relied on immunoSEQ multiplex PCR, and the TCRdb table lists in-frame clones only, not all of them. V and J calls and clone size are those listed in that table; D and trimming were worked out from the DNA. The repertoire holds approximately 150,000 clones, with approximately 91% as singletons. V shed 4 bases and J 6 bases; nucleotides not matched to a gene: 6. The germline CDR1 and CDR2 sequences are LGHDT and YNNKEL (reference sequence). This CDR3 spans 15 amino acids.

The TCR sequence derives from a man aged 70-80 years with acute or convalescent COVID-19. The rearrangement joins TRBV3-1 (or the pseudogene TRBV3-2) to TRBJ2-1, with TRBD1 identical over 10 bases. Sequences were obtained from peripheral blood. The CDR3, as DNA: TGTGCCAGCAGCCTTAGGACAGGGGGACCCAATGAGCAGTTCTTC. Its protein product is CASSLRTGGPNEQFF.